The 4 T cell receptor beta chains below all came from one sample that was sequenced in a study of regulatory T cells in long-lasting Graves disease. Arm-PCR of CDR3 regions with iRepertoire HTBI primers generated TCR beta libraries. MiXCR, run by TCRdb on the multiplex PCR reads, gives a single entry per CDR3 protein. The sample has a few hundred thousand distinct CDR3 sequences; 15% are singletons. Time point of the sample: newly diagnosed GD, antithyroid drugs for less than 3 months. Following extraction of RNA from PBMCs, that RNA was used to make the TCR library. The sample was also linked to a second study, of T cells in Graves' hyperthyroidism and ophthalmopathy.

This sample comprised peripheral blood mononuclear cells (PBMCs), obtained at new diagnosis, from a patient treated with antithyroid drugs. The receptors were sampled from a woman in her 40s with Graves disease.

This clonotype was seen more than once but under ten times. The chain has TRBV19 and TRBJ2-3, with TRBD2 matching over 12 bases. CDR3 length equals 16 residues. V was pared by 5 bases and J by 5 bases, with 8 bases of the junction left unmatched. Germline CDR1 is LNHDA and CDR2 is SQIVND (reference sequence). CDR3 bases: TGTGCCAGTAGTCTCCTACTAGCGGGAGGAGAAGATACGCAGTATTTT. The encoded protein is CASSLLLAGGEDTQYF.

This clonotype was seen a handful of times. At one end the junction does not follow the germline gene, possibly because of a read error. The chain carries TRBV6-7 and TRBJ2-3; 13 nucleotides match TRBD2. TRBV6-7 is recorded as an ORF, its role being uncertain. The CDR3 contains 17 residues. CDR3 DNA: TGTGCCAGCAGTCTCGGGACTAGCGGGAAAGGGGCAGATACGCGGTATTTT. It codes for CASSLGTSGKGADTRYF.

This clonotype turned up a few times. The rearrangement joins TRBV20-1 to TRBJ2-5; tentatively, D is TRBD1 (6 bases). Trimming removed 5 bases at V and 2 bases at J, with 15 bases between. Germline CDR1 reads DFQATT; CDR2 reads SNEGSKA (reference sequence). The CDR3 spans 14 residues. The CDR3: CSAPQGFGQETQYF. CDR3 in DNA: TGCAGTGCTCCGCAGGGGTTCGGGCAAGAGACCCAGTACTTC.

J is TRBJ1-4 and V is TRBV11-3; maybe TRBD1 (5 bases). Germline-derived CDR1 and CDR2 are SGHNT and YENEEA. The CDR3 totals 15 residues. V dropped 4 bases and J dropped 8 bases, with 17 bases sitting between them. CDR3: CASSSASFGGEKLFF. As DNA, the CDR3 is TGTGCCAGCAGCTCCGCTTCATTCGGGGGGGAAAAACTGTTTTTT.